Detailed here is one T cell receptor beta chain. The antigen is undetermined. Healthy HIV-negative adults with no recent acute infections or vaccinations were recruited as donors. TCRdb keeps only in-frame clones here, not all; method: immunoSEQ multiplex PCR. The table shows about a million clones, with approximately 80% occurring only once. The sample comes from a study of shared clonotypes between healthy human individuals. Whole-study results and caveats: Clonotype sharing among donors was expected to depend on sequencing depth. Sharing across a few donors was seen in about 5% of naive CD4 clonotypes. Among the subsets, naive ones generally showed larger estimated richness than memory ones.

The germline V and J ends were trimmed by 1 base and 6 bases, with 11 bases remaining between them. The CDR3 loop spans 14 amino acids. Germline V lookup: CDR1 LNHNV, CDR2 YYDKDF (reference sequence). The V and J genes are TRBV15 and TRBJ2-3; the D gene is possibly TRBD2 (6 bases). The sequence derives from a man between 18 and 35 years old in good health. Some clones in this sample may be carry-over from other donors' samples. Sequencing was performed on memory CD4+ T cells from PBMCs. The subset here: CD45RA-negative fraction. The CDR3 DNA follows: TGTGCCACCAGCAGAGGTCCTAGCGACGATACGCAGTATTTT. It specifies CATSRGPSDDTQYF.